This T cell receptor beta chain was sequenced for a study of CD8 T cells in ankylosing spondylitis. MiXCR was run by TCRdb on the 5' RACE reads, yielding one entry per CDR3 protein. The sample consists of fewer than 250,000 distinct CDR3 sequences, roughly a tenth of them appearing once. The CDR3 spans 13 residues. Germline-derived CDR1 and CDR2 are SQVTM and ANQGSEA. V was shortened by 4 bases and J by 2 bases, with 8 bases between the two germline ends. The specimen was blood, either unsorted or a sorted T cell fraction (not recorded which). The source is a male donor with ankylosing spondylitis or in good health (not recorded which). The genes are TRBV29-1 and TRBJ2-2; no reliable D call. DNA of the CDR3: TGCAGCGTTGTGGGCTTAAACACCGGGGAGCTGTTTTTT. Amino acids: CSVVGLNTGELFF.